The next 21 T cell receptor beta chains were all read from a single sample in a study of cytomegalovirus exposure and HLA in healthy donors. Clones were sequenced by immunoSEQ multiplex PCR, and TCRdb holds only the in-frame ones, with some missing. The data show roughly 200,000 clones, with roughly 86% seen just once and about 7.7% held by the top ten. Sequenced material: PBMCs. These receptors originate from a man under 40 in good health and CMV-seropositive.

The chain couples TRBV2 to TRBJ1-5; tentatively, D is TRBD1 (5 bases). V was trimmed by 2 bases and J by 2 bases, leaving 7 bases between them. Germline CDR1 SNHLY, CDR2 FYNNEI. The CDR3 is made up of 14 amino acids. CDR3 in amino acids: CASSEKQGNQPQHF. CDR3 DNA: TGTGCCAGCAGTGAAAAACAGGGCAATCAGCCCCAGCATTTT.

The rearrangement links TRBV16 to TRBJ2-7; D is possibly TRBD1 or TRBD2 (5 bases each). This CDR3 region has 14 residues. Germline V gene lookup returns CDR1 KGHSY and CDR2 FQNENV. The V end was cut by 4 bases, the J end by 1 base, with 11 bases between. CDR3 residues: CASSPYGASYEQYF. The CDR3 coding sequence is TGTGCCAGCAGCCCCTACGGGGCTTCCTACGAGCAGTACTTC.

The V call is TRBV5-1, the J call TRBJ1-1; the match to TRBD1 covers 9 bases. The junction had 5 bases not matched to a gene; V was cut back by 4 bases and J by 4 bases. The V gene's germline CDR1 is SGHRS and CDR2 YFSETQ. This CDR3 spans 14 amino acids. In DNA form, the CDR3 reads TGCGCCAGCAGCGGGACAGGGACTCCCACTGAAGCTTTCTTT. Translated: CASSGTGTPTEAFF.

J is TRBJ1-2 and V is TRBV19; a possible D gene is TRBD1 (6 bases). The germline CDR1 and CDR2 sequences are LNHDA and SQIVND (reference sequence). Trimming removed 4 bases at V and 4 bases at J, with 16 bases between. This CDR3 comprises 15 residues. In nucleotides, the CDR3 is TGTGCCAGTAGTACCCGGACAGCGTCGATCTATGGCTACACCTTC. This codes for CASSTRTASIYGYTF. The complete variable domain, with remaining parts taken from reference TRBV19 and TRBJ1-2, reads DGGITQSPKYLFRKEGQNVTLSCEQNLNHDAMYWYRQDPGQGLRLIYYSQIVNDFQKGDIAEGYSVSREKKESFPLTVTSAQKNPTAFYLCASSTRTASIYGYTFGSGTRLTVV.

CDR3 sequence: CASSLSAGLTGELFF. DNA for the CDR3: TGTGCCAGCAGCTTGAGTGCAGGGCTCACCGGGGAGCTGTTTTTT. The chain has TRBV5-6 and TRBJ2-2, with D possibly TRBD1 on 5 matching bases. V was cut by 1 base and J by 4 bases, with 11 bases left in between. Germline CDR1 and CDR2: SGHDT and YYEEEE. This CDR3 has 15 residues.

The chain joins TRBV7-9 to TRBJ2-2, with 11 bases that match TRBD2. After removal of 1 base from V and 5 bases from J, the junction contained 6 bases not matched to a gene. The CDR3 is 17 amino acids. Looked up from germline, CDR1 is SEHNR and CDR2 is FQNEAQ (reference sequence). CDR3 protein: CASSLDPGLADTGELFF. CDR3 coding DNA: TGTGCCAGCAGCTTAGATCCGGGACTAGCGGATACCGGGGAGCTGTTTTTT.

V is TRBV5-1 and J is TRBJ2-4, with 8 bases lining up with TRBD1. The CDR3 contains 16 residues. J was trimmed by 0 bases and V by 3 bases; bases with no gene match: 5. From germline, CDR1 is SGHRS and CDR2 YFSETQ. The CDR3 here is CASSSLQGGAKNIQYF. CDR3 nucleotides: TGCGCCAGCAGCTCGTTACAGGGGGGAGCCAAAAACATTCAGTACTTC.

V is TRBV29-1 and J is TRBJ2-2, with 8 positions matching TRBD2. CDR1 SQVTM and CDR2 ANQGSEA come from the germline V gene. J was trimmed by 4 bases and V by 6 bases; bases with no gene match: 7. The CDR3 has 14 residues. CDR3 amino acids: CSVLAGTSTGELFF. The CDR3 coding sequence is TGCAGCGTCCTAGCGGGTACCTCCACCGGGGAGCTGTTTTTT.

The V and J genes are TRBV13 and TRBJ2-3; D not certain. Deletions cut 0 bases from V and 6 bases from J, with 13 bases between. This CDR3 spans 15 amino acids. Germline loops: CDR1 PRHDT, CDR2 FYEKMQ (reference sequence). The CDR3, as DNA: TGTGCCAGCAGCTTAGGAGTCGGCCGGGTCGATACGCAGTATTTT. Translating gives CASSLGVGRVDTQYF.

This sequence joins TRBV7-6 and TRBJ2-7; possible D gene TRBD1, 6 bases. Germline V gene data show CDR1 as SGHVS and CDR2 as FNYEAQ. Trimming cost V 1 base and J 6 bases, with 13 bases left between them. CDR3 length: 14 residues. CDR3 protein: CASSLGGQPAEQYF. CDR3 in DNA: TGTGCCAGCAGCTTAGGGGGGCAACCTGCCGAGCAGTACTTC.

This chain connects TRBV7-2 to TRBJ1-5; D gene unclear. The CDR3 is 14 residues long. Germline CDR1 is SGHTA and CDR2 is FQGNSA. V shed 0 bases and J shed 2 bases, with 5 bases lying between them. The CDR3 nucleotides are TGTGCCAGCAGCTTAGCGGGCGGCAATCAGCCCCAGCATTTT. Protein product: CASSLAGGNQPQHF. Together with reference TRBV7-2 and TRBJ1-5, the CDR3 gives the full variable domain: GAGVSQSPSNKVTEKGKDVELRCDPISGHTALYWYRQSLGQGLEFLIYFQGNSAPDKSGLPSDRFSAERTGGSVSTLTIQRTQQEDSAVYLCASSLAGGNQPQHFGDGTRLSIL.

The CDR3 nucleotides read TGTGCCAGCAGTTACGGGACAGGGGTGGGCTACACCTTC. Protein: CASSYGTGVGYTF. The chain links TRBV6-5 to TRBJ1-2; TRBD1 matches at 10 bases. This CDR3 spans 13 amino acids. The V and J ends lost 2 bases and 8 bases, in that order; junction bases with no gene match: 2. The germline V gene encodes CDR1 MNHEY and CDR2 SVGAGI.

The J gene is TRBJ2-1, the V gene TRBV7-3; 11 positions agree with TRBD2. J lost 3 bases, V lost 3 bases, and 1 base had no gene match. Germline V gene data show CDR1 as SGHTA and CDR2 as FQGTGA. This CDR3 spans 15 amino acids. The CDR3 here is CASSFSGRVYNEQFF. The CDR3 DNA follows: TGTGCCAGCAGCTTTAGCGGGAGGGTCTACAATGAGCAGTTCTTC.

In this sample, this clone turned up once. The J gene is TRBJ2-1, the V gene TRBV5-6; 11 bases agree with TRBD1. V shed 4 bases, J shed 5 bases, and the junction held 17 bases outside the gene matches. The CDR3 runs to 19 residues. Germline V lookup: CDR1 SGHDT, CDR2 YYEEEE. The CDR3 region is CASSVGIYAGTGGNNEQFF. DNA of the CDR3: TGTGCCAGCAGCGTTGGGATATACGCCGGGACAGGGGGAAACAATGAGCAGTTCTTC.

The CDR3 is CASSTGLNEQYF. CDR3 in DNA: TGTGCCAGCAGCACCGGACTAAACGAGCAGTACTTC. The chain carries TRBV9 and TRBJ2-7; possibly TRBD2 for D (6 bases). The CDR3 sequence is 12 residues long. The V gene's germline CDR1 is SGDLS and CDR2 YYNGEE. Deletions cut 4 bases from V and 5 bases from J, with 10 bases between.

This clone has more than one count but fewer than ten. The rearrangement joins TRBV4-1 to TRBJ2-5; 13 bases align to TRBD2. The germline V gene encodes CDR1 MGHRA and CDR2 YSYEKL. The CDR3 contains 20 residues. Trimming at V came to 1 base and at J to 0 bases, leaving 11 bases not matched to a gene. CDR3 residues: CASSQAGTSGGGAYQETQYF. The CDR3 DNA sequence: TGCGCCAGCAGCCAAGCGGGTACTAGCGGGGGGGGAGCGTACCAAGAGACCCAGTACTTC.

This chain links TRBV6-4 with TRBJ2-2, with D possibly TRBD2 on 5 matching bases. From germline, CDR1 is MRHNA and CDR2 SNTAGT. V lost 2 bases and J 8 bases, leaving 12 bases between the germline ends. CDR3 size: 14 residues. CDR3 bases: TGTGCCAGCAGTGACGACCGGGATGGGGGGGAGCTGTTTTTT. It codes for CASSDDRDGGELFF.

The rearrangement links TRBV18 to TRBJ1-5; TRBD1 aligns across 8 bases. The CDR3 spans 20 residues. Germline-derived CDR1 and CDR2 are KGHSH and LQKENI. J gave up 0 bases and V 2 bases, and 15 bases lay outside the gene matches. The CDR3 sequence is CASSPSGQGGYGYSNQPQHF. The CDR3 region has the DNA TGTGCCAGCTCACCAAGCGGACAGGGTGGATATGGGTATAGCAATCAGCCCCAGCATTTT.

The CDR3 loop is CASSYKLNEQFF. The CDR3, as DNA: TGTGCCAGCAGCTACAAGCTGAATGAGCAGTTCTTC. V usage is TRBV7-9 and J usage is TRBJ2-1, with D unclear. Germline lookup yields CDR1 SEHNR and CDR2 FQNEAQ (reference sequence). The CDR3 consists of 12 residues. V shed 4 bases and J shed 7 bases, with 8 bases lying between them.

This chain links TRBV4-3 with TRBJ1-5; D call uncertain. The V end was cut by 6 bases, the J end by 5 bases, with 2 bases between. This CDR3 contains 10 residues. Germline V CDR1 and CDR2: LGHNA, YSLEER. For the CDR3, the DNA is TGCGCCAGCAGAGATCAGCCCCAGCATTTT. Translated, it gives CASRDQPQHF.

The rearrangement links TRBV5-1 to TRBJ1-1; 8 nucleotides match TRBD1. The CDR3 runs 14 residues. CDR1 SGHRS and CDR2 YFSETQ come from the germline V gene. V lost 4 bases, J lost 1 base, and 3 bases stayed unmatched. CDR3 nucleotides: TGCGCCAGCAGCCCGGGACAGGAGAACACTGAAGCTTTCTTT. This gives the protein CASSPGQENTEAFF.